This is a list of T cell receptor beta chains from one sample in a study of blood T cell repertoires in COVID-19. Sequenced by immunoSEQ multiplex PCR; TCRdb stores in-frame clones only, minus some. The profile shows tens of thousands of clones, 91% of them singletons. The sequenced sample was peripheral blood. The receptors come from a man in his 60s with acute or convalescent COVID-19. CDR3s include the opening cysteine and the closing phenylalanine or tryptophan. D genes are given only for firm matches. Clone sizes are given selectively: once, few, many, or a class where the clone is expanded.

d_gene: -; j_gene: TRBJ2-3; abundance: once; v_gene: TRBV18; CDR3nt: TGTGCCAGCTCACCAACAGGGTCGGGCACAGATACGCAGTATTTT; CDR3aa: CASSPTGSGTDTQYF
d_gene: -; j_gene: TRBJ1-1; abundance: -; v_gene: TRBV7-3; CDR3nt: TGTGCCAGCAGCTTAACTGGAGGGGAAAATACTGAAGCTTTCTTT; CDR3aa: CASSLTGGENTEAFF
d_gene: -; j_gene: TRBJ2-1; abundance: -; v_gene: TRBV29-1; CDR3nt: TGCAGCGTTGACTCTTCTCCTGGAGATGAGCAGTTCTTC; CDR3aa: CSVDSSPGDEQFF
d_gene: -; j_gene: TRBJ2-1; abundance: -; v_gene: TRBV4-1; CDR3nt: TGCGCCAGCAGCCAAGATGAGGCGTTTGAGCGGTTCTTC; CDR3aa: CASSQDEAFERFF
d_gene: TRBD1; j_gene: TRBJ2-3; abundance: -; v_gene: TRBV5-1; CDR3nt: TGCGCCAGCAGCTTGGCCCGGGACAGGAGTTCAGATACGCAGTATTTT; CDR3aa: CASSLARDRSSDTQYF
d_gene: -; j_gene: TRBJ1-5; abundance: -; v_gene: TRBV25-1; CDR3nt: TGTGCCAGCAGTGAACAGGGCAATCAGCCCCAGCATTTT; CDR3aa: CASSEQGNQPQHF
d_gene: -; j_gene: TRBJ2-2; abundance: -; v_gene: TRBV28; CDR3nt: TGTGCCAGCAGTTTTCACCGAACAGGACGCGGGGAGCTGTTTTTT; CDR3aa: CASSFHRTGRGELFF
d_gene: -; j_gene: TRBJ1-4; abundance: -; v_gene: TRBV6-5; CDR3nt: TGTGCCAGCAGTTACTCGAACAGGGCTTCTAATGAAAAACTGTTTTTT; CDR3aa: CASSYSNRASNEKLFF
d_gene: -; j_gene: TRBJ1-4; abundance: few; v_gene: TRBV7-9; CDR3nt: TGTGCCAGCAGCTTAGAATCTACGGGGGAAAAACTGTTTTTT; CDR3aa: CASSLESTGEKLFF
d_gene: -; j_gene: TRBJ2-7; abundance: -; v_gene: TRBV4-3; CDR3nt: TGCGCCAGCAGCCAACAACCCGGGAGAGATTACGAGCAGTACTTC; CDR3aa: CASSQQPGRDYEQYF
d_gene: -; j_gene: TRBJ1-2; abundance: -; v_gene: TRBV3-1/TRBV3-2; CDR3nt: TGTGCCAGCAGCCTCGGAGGGTTCTATGGCTACACCTTC; CDR3aa: CASSLGGFYGYTF
d_gene: -; j_gene: TRBJ1-3; abundance: -; v_gene: TRBV7-6; CDR3nt: TGTGCCAGCAGCGCCGCGGGACCCAGGGTCTCTGGAAACACCATATATTTT; CDR3aa: CASSAAGPRVSGNTIYF
d_gene: TRBD1; j_gene: TRBJ1-5; abundance: -; v_gene: TRBV7-2; CDR3nt: TGTGCCAGCAGATCCGGGACAGGGGGCAATCAGCCCCAGCATTTT; CDR3aa: CASRSGTGGNQPQHF
d_gene: -; j_gene: TRBJ1-5; abundance: -; v_gene: TRBV28; CDR3nt: TGTGCCAGCAGTTTGCCCCCCAGTTCAGGTGGCAATCAGCCCCAGCATTTT; CDR3aa: CASSLPPSSGGNQPQHF
d_gene: -; j_gene: TRBJ2-5; abundance: -; v_gene: TRBV7-7; CDR3nt: TGTGCCAGCAGCTTAGGCTCCAGAGAGACCCAGTACTTC; CDR3aa: CASSLGSRETQYF
d_gene: TRBD2; j_gene: TRBJ2-1; abundance: -; v_gene: TRBV7-9; CDR3nt: TGTGCCAGCAGCTTAGGGCTAGCGGACAATGAGCAGTTCTTC; CDR3aa: CASSLGLADNEQFF
d_gene: TRBD2; j_gene: TRBJ2-2; abundance: once; v_gene: TRBV6-2/TRBV6-3; CDR3nt: TGTGCCAGCAGCCGACTAGCGGGAGTAGACACCGGGGAGCTGTTTTTT; CDR3aa: CASSRLAGVDTGELFF
d_gene: -; j_gene: TRBJ2-3; abundance: -; v_gene: TRBV28; CDR3nt: TGTGCCAGCAGTCCCCCTAGCACAGATACGCAGTATTTT; CDR3aa: CASSPPSTDTQYF
d_gene: -; j_gene: TRBJ2-2; abundance: once; v_gene: TRBV19; CDR3nt: TGTGCCAGTACCTTCGGCGGGGGCTCAAACACCGGGGAGCTGTTTTTT; CDR3aa: CASTFGGGSNTGELFF
d_gene: TRBD1; j_gene: TRBJ1-5; abundance: -; v_gene: TRBV19; CDR3nt: TGTGCCAGTAAAGGGGGCCATTACAATCAGCCCCAGCATTTT; CDR3aa: CASKGGHYNQPQHF
d_gene: -; j_gene: TRBJ2-2; abundance: -; v_gene: TRBV12-3/TRBV12-4; CDR3nt: TGTGCCAGCAGGGGCGGGGAGACCGGGGAGCTGTTTTTT; CDR3aa: CASRGGETGELFF
d_gene: -; j_gene: TRBJ2-5; abundance: -; v_gene: TRBV12-3/TRBV12-4; CDR3nt: TGTGCCAGCAGTCCCGGGGGGCTGGAGACCCAGTACTTC; CDR3aa: CASSPGGLETQYF
d_gene: -; j_gene: TRBJ1-3; abundance: -; v_gene: TRBV6-6; CDR3nt: TGTGCCAGCCTCCGGGAGTCGGGCCCTGGAAACACCATATATTTT; CDR3aa: CASLRESGPGNTIYF
d_gene: -; j_gene: TRBJ2-5; abundance: -; v_gene: TRBV6-5; CDR3nt: TGTGCCAGCAGTTCTCCAGGGGTCCAAGAGACCCAGTACTTC; CDR3aa: CASSSPGVQETQYF
d_gene: TRBD1; j_gene: TRBJ2-3; abundance: -; v_gene: TRBV7-2; CDR3nt: TGTGCCAGCAGCTTAGCCTGGACAGGGGTCGCAGATACGCAGTATTTT; CDR3aa: CASSLAWTGVADTQYF
d_gene: TRBD2; j_gene: TRBJ2-1; abundance: -; v_gene: TRBV11-3; CDR3nt: TGTGCCAGCTCGCGGTTTGCGGGAGACTACAATGAGCAGTTCTTC; CDR3aa: CASSRFAGDYNEQFF
d_gene: -; j_gene: TRBJ2-3; abundance: -; v_gene: TRBV6-5; CDR3nt: TGTGCCATCATGAAAACAACCACAGATACGCAGTATTTT; CDR3aa: CAIMKTTTDTQYF
d_gene: TRBD2; j_gene: TRBJ2-7; abundance: -; v_gene: TRBV7-2; CDR3nt: TGTGCCAGCAGCTTAGCGGGACTAGTGGGCGAGCAGTACTTC; CDR3aa: CASSLAGLVGEQYF
d_gene: TRBD1; j_gene: TRBJ1-5; abundance: -; v_gene: TRBV28; CDR3nt: TGTGCCAGCAGTGCCGGGACAGGCCGAGATCAGCCCCAGCATTTT; CDR3aa: CASSAGTGRDQPQHF
d_gene: TRBD2; j_gene: TRBJ2-3; abundance: -; v_gene: TRBV29-1; CDR3nt: TGCAGCGTCGGCTTAGCGGGGACTAGCACAGATACGCAGTATTTT; CDR3aa: CSVGLAGTSTDTQYF